These T cell receptor beta chains were read from a single sample in a study of T-cell reconstitution after alpha-beta-depleted transplantation in children. One entry per CDR3 protein, called by TCRdb with MiXCR from the PCR reads. This repertoire shows 500,000 to 750,000 distinct CDR3 sequences, approximately 12% found once; its top ten account for 2.2%. The sequences come from PBMCs, mostly from graft donor cells, collected 360 days after TCRalphabeta/CD19-depleted stem cell transplant. Every receptor here comes from a male patient between 5 and 17 years old who had a stem cell transplant for acute myeloid leukemia, so the T cells may come from the graft donor. Each CDR3 is given with its conserved first and last residue. The D gene is left open where the match is weak. Only part of the rows carry a size: once, few, many, or a class if the clone is expanded.

j_gene: TRBJ2-3; abundance: -; d_gene: TRBD2; v_gene: TRBV28; len: 16; CDR3nt: TGTGCCAGCAGTTCCCGGGGACTAGCGAACACAGATACGCAGTATTTT; CDR3aa: CASSSRGLANTDTQYF
j_gene: TRBJ1-2; abundance: few; d_gene: -; v_gene: TRBV7-9; len: 12; CDR3nt: TGTGCCAGCACCCAGGCGGGCTATGGCTACACCTTC; CDR3aa: CASTQAGYGYTF
j_gene: TRBJ2-7; abundance: few; d_gene: TRBD1; v_gene: TRBV7-9; len: 14; CDR3nt: TGTGCCAGCAGACCCCCGGGACAGGGGGTCGAGCAGTACTTC; CDR3aa: CASRPPGQGVEQYF
j_gene: TRBJ2-7; abundance: -; d_gene: TRBD1; v_gene: TRBV20-1; len: 14; CDR3nt: TGCAGTGCTTCCCACAACAGGGGAACAGACGAGCAGTACTTC; CDR3aa: CSASHNRGTDEQYF
j_gene: TRBJ2-3; abundance: many; d_gene: -; v_gene: TRBV5-1; len: 15; CDR3nt: TGCGCCAGCAGCTTGAGTATTCCTAGCACAGATACGCAGTATTTT; CDR3aa: CASSLSIPSTDTQYF
j_gene: TRBJ2-2; abundance: few; d_gene: TRBD1; v_gene: TRBV5-1; len: 19; CDR3nt: TGCGCCAGCAGCTTGGATGGCACCGGGACAGGGCTCTCCACCGGGGAGCTGTTTTTT; CDR3aa: CASSLDGTGTGLSTGELFF
j_gene: TRBJ2-5; abundance: many; d_gene: -; v_gene: TRBV29-1; len: 10; CDR3nt: TGCAGCGCAGGGAGAGAGACCCAGTACTTC; CDR3aa: CSAGRETQYF
j_gene: TRBJ2-5; abundance: few; d_gene: -; v_gene: TRBV20-1; len: 15; CDR3nt: TGCAGCGCTAAACAGGAGCCCCATTCCCAAGAGACCCAGTACTTC; CDR3aa: CSAKQEPHSQETQYF
j_gene: TRBJ2-1; abundance: few; d_gene: -; v_gene: TRBV10-3; len: 12; CDR3nt: TGTGCCATCAGTGGAGGGAAGGGTGAGCAGTTCTTC; CDR3aa: CAISGGKGEQFF
j_gene: TRBJ2-7; abundance: many; d_gene: -; v_gene: TRBV11-2; len: 15; CDR3nt: TGTGCCAGCAGCTTAGGTGGCCCTACAGGCTACGAGCAGTACTTC; CDR3aa: CASSLGGPTGYEQYF
j_gene: TRBJ2-1; abundance: few; d_gene: TRBD2; v_gene: TRBV7-2; len: 15; CDR3nt: TGTGCCAGCAGATCCGGGACTAGCGATAGAAATGAGCAGTTCTTC; CDR3aa: CASRSGTSDRNEQFF
j_gene: TRBJ2-1; abundance: -; d_gene: TRBD2; v_gene: TRBV7-9; len: 14; CDR3nt: TGTGCCAGCCGACGGGAGGGTGAAAGAAATGAGCAGTTCTTC; CDR3aa: CASRREGERNEQFF
j_gene: TRBJ2-7; abundance: few; d_gene: -; v_gene: TRBV20-1; len: 11; CDR3nt: TGCAGTGCTAGAATAACCTACGAGCAGTACTTC; CDR3aa: CSARITYEQYF
j_gene: TRBJ2-7; abundance: -; d_gene: -; v_gene: TRBV20-1; len: 15; CDR3nt: TGCAGTGCCCCTAGGAGAGCGGACCTGAGGGGGGAGCAGTACTTC; CDR3aa: CSAPRRADLRGEQYF
j_gene: TRBJ1-1; abundance: few; d_gene: -; v_gene: TRBV5-1; len: 13; CDR3nt: TGCGCCAGCAGCTTGAGACAGGTGACTGAAGCTTTCTTT; CDR3aa: CASSLRQVTEAFF
j_gene: TRBJ1-1; abundance: few; d_gene: -; v_gene: TRBV11-2; len: 12; CDR3nt: TGTGCCAGCAGCTTCGGCAGGGTGGAAGCTTTCTTT; CDR3aa: CASSFGRVEAFF
j_gene: TRBJ2-5; abundance: many; d_gene: TRBD1; v_gene: TRBV29-1; len: 13; CDR3nt: TGCAGCGCGTCACGACAGGGACAAGAGACCCAGTACTTC; CDR3aa: CSASRQGQETQYF
j_gene: TRBJ2-7; abundance: -; d_gene: TRBD2; v_gene: TRBV27; len: 17; CDR3nt: TGTGCCAGCAGTCTACGCCCTTCTAGCGGGAGAAGCCACGAGCAGTACTTC; CDR3aa: CASSLRPSSGRSHEQYF
j_gene: TRBJ1-5; abundance: few; d_gene: -; v_gene: TRBV24-1; len: 16; CDR3nt: TGTGCCACCAGTGATTCGCGGCAGGTTAACAATCAGCCCCAGCATTTT; CDR3aa: CATSDSRQVNNQPQHF
j_gene: TRBJ2-3; abundance: -; d_gene: TRBD1; v_gene: TRBV24-1; len: 16; CDR3nt: TGTGCCACCAGTGATTTAAGGGGGCAGGGAACAGATACGCAGTATTTT; CDR3aa: CATSDLRGQGTDTQYF
j_gene: TRBJ2-7; abundance: -; d_gene: -; v_gene: TRBV7-2; len: 15; CDR3nt: TGTGCCAGCAGCCCCGGATTCAAGGGATCCTACGAGCAGTACTTC; CDR3aa: CASSPGFKGSYEQYF
j_gene: TRBJ2-7; abundance: -; d_gene: -; v_gene: TRBV27; len: 17; CDR3nt: TGTGCCAGCACCCATTACGTACCGGGACTTTACGCCTACGAGCAGTACTTC; CDR3aa: CASTHYVPGLYAYEQYF
j_gene: TRBJ2-1; abundance: many; d_gene: TRBD2; v_gene: TRBV29-1; len: 13; CDR3nt: TGCAGCGGAGGGACTAGACCATACAATGAGCAGTTCTTC; CDR3aa: CSGGTRPYNEQFF
j_gene: TRBJ2-7; abundance: few; d_gene: -; v_gene: TRBV7-8; len: 13; CDR3nt: TGTGCCAGCAGCTTAGAGGTGGCAGCCGAGCAGTACTTC; CDR3aa: CASSLEVAAEQYF
j_gene: TRBJ2-3; abundance: many; d_gene: -; v_gene: TRBV28; len: 14; CDR3nt: TGTGCCAGCAGTTCGGGGACTGGCACAGATACGCAGTATTTT; CDR3aa: CASSSGTGTDTQYF
j_gene: TRBJ1-1; abundance: few; d_gene: TRBD1; v_gene: TRBV30; len: 13; CDR3nt: TGTGCCCGATGGGACAGGGGGAACACTGAAGCTTTCTTT; CDR3aa: CARWDRGNTEAFF
j_gene: TRBJ2-5; abundance: -; d_gene: -; v_gene: TRBV28; len: 16; CDR3nt: TGTGCCAGCAGTCCCTTAGAGCCCGACCCGAAAGAGACCCAGTACTTC; CDR3aa: CASSPLEPDPKETQYF
j_gene: TRBJ2-7; abundance: few; d_gene: -; v_gene: TRBV12-3/TRBV12-4; len: 15; CDR3nt: TGTGCCAGCAGTTTGATCCGGGGCTCAATCTACGAGCAGTACTTC; CDR3aa: CASSLIRGSIYEQYF
j_gene: TRBJ2-1; abundance: -; d_gene: TRBD2; v_gene: TRBV29-1; len: 14; CDR3nt: TGCAGCGACCGTAGCGGGAGCACCTCCAATGAGCAGTTCTTC; CDR3aa: CSDRSGSTSNEQFF
j_gene: TRBJ1-4; abundance: -; d_gene: TRBD1; v_gene: TRBV5-1; len: 20; CDR3nt: TGCGCCAGCAGCTGGGGCCTCGGACAGGGGGCGCTTGCAACTAATGAAAAACTGTTTTTT; CDR3aa: CASSWGLGQGALATNEKLFF
j_gene: TRBJ2-1; abundance: few; d_gene: -; v_gene: TRBV20-1; len: 16; CDR3nt: TGCAGTGCTAGAGATGGGGCTGCTTATGTACCGAATGAGCAGTTCTTC; CDR3aa: CSARDGAAYVPNEQFF
j_gene: TRBJ2-2; abundance: many; d_gene: -; v_gene: TRBV7-9; len: 15; CDR3nt: TGTGCCAGCAGCCGCGAAAGCGGGAACACCGGGGAGCTGTTTTTT; CDR3aa: CASSRESGNTGELFF
j_gene: TRBJ2-2; abundance: -; d_gene: TRBD2; v_gene: TRBV5-1; len: 15; CDR3nt: TGCGCCAGCAGCTTAACTAGCGGGGGCACCGGGGAGCTGTTTTTT; CDR3aa: CASSLTSGGTGELFF
j_gene: TRBJ2-3; abundance: few; d_gene: TRBD2; v_gene: TRBV29-1; len: 14; CDR3nt: TGCAGCGTGGAGGGACTAGCGGGATTAGATACGCAGTATTTT; CDR3aa: CSVEGLAGLDTQYF
j_gene: TRBJ1-6; abundance: many; d_gene: -; v_gene: TRBV12-3/TRBV12-4; len: 12; CDR3nt: TGTGCCAGCAGCTACTATCCTGAGGCCCTCCACTTT; CDR3aa: CASSYYPEALHF
j_gene: TRBJ2-6; abundance: many; d_gene: -; v_gene: TRBV15; len: 14; CDR3nt: TGTGCCACCAGAAAAGGTCTAGGGGCCAACGTCCTGACTTTC; CDR3aa: CATRKGLGANVLTF
j_gene: TRBJ2-7; abundance: many; d_gene: -; v_gene: TRBV7-9; len: 12; CDR3nt: TGTGCCAGCAGCGTACGGGGTCGGGGGCAGTACTTC; CDR3aa: CASSVRGRGQYF
j_gene: TRBJ2-3; abundance: -; d_gene: -; v_gene: TRBV4-3; len: 16; CDR3nt: TGCGCCAGCAGCCAAGAGTTCGGAGTACCACCAGATACGCAGTATTTT; CDR3aa: CASSQEFGVPPDTQYF
j_gene: TRBJ2-5; abundance: -; d_gene: TRBD2; v_gene: TRBV13; len: 17; CDR3nt: TGTGCCAGCAGCTTAGTGGTTGGGCTAGCGGCAAAAGAGACCCAGTACTTC; CDR3aa: CASSLVVGLAAKETQYF
j_gene: TRBJ2-7; abundance: few; d_gene: TRBD1; v_gene: TRBV20-1; len: 16; CDR3nt: TGCAGTGCCCCAACAGGGGCCGGGACAGGGGCTTACGAGCAGTACTTC; CDR3aa: CSAPTGAGTGAYEQYF
j_gene: TRBJ2-7; abundance: many; d_gene: TRBD2; v_gene: TRBV7-2; len: 17; CDR3nt: TGTGCCAGCAGCTCCCTTTTAGCGGGAGTAAATGTCTACGAGCAGTACTTC; CDR3aa: CASSSLLAGVNVYEQYF
j_gene: TRBJ1-5; abundance: -; d_gene: -; v_gene: TRBV29-1; len: 13; CDR3nt: TGCAGCGTTGAAGTCCCGGGAAAGATGGCCCAGCATTTT; CDR3aa: CSVEVPGKMAQHF
j_gene: TRBJ2-1; abundance: many; d_gene: -; v_gene: TRBV20-1; len: 13; CDR3nt: TGCAGTGATTCGGAGGAGGTCTACAATGAGCAGTTCTTC; CDR3aa: CSDSEEVYNEQFF
j_gene: TRBJ2-1; abundance: once; d_gene: TRBD2; v_gene: TRBV4-2; len: 19; CDR3nt: TGTGCCAGCAGCCAATTGGGACTAGCGGGCGGGAGCTCCTACAATGAGCAGTTCTTC; CDR3aa: CASSQLGLAGGSSYNEQFF
j_gene: TRBJ2-7; abundance: -; d_gene: -; v_gene: TRBV15; len: 15; CDR3nt: TGTGCCACCAGCACCGTCGTCAGCGCCTGGGGGGAGCAGTACTTC; CDR3aa: CATSTVVSAWGEQYF
j_gene: TRBJ2-1; abundance: -; d_gene: -; v_gene: TRBV29-1; len: 13; CDR3nt: TGCACCACCCTGGCAGGGGGGTACAATGAGCAGTTCTTC; CDR3aa: CTTLAGGYNEQFF
j_gene: TRBJ2-2; abundance: -; d_gene: -; v_gene: TRBV5-6; len: 16; CDR3nt: TGTGCCAGCAGCTTGGACCTTTTCGCGAACACCGGGGAGCTGTTTTTT; CDR3aa: CASSLDLFANTGELFF
j_gene: TRBJ2-7; abundance: many; d_gene: -; v_gene: TRBV2; len: 13; CDR3nt: TGTGCCAGCAGTTTTCAGACAACCTACGAGCAGTACTTC; CDR3aa: CASSFQTTYEQYF
j_gene: TRBJ2-3; abundance: -; d_gene: TRBD2; v_gene: TRBV6-1; len: 16; CDR3nt: TGTGCCAGCAGCCCTACAGGGCGGGAGGGCCGCTATACGCAGTATTTT; CDR3aa: CASSPTGREGRYTQYF
j_gene: TRBJ2-5; abundance: -; d_gene: TRBD1; v_gene: TRBV7-2; len: 14; CDR3nt: TGTGCCAGCAGCCACAGGGGGTGGAAAGAGACCCAGTACTTC; CDR3aa: CASSHRGWKETQYF
j_gene: TRBJ2-1; abundance: many; d_gene: -; v_gene: TRBV3-1; len: 17; CDR3nt: TGTGCCAGCAGCCCTTTGATCGGGGTTGGGTACTACAATGAGCAGTTCTTC; CDR3aa: CASSPLIGVGYYNEQFF